The following is a T cell receptor (beta chain) sequence with its context. What it binds is unknown. These data are taken from a study of identical twins. After template switching added a universal primer site, the resulting cDNA carried unique molecular identifiers. TCRdb re-analysed the 5' RACE reads in MiXCR, keeping a single row per CDR3 protein. Found here are hundreds of thousands of distinct CDR3 sequences, less than 10% of them singletons; the top ten hold 0.98%. There are 16 residues in the CDR3. Germline CDR1 SNHLY, CDR2 FYNNEI. Trimming removed 5 bases at V and 7 bases at J, with 21 bases between. General study results and limits: Because invariant MAIT and iNKT cells could be present, zero-insertion analyses could be partly confounded. Models underestimated how often monozygotic twins shared out-of-frame TCR alpha.

The data were also submitted as part of a second study, on yellow fever vaccine responses in identical twins. That paper notes: Twins reportedly appeared to share part of their vaccine T cell response while keeping part individual.

The source is a woman younger than 35 in good health. Specimen: PBMCs. The chain has TRBV2 and TRBJ2-1; D unresolved. The CDR3 is CASSLFGSRSGNEQFF. CDR3 bases: TGTGCCAGCAGTCTGTTCGGCAGCCGATCTGGTAATGAGCAGTTCTTC.